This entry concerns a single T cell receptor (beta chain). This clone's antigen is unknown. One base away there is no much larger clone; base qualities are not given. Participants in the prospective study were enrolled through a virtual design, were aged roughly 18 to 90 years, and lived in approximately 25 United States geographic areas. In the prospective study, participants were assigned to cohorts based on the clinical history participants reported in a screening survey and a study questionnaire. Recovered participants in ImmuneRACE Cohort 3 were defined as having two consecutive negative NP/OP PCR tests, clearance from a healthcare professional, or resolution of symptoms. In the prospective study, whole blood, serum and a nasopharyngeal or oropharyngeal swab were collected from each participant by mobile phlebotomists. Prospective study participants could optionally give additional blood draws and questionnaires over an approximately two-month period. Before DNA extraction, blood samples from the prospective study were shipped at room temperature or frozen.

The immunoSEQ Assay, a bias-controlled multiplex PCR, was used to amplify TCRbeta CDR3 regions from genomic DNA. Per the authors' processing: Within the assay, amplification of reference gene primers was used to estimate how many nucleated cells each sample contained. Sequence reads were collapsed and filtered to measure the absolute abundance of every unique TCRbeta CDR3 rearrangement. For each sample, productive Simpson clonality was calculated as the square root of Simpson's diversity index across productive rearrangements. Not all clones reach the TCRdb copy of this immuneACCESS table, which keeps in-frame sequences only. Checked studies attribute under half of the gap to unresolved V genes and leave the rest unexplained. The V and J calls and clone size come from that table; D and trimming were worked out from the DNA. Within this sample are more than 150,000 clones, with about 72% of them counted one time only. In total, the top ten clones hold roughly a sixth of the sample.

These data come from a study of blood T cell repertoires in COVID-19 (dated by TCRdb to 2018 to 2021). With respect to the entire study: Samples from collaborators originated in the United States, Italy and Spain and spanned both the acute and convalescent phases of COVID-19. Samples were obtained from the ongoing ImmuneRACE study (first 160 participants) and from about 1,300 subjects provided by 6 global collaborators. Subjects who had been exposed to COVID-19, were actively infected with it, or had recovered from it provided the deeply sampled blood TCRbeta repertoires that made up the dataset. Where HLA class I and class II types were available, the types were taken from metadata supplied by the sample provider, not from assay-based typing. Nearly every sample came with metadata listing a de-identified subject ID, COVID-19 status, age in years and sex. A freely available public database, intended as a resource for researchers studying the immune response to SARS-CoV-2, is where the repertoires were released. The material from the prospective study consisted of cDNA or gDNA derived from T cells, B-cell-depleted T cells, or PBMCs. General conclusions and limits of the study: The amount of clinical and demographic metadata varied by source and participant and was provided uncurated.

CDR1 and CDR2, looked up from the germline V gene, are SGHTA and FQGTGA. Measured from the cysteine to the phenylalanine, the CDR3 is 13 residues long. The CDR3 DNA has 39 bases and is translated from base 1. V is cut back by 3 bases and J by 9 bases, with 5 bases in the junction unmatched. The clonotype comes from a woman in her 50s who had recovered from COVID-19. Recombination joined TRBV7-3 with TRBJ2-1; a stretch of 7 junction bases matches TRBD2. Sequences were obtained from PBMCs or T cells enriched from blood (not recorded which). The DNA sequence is TGTGCCAGCAGCTTTGGCGGGAGAGGTGAGCAGTTCTTC. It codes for CASSFGGRGEQFF. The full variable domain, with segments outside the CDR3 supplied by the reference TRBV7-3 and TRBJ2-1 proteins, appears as GAGVSQTPSNKVTEKGKYVELRCDPISGHTALYWYRQSLGQGPEFLIYFQGTGAADDSGLPNDRFFAVRPEGSVSTLKIQRTERGDSAVYLCASSFGGRGEQFFGPGTRLTVL.